The 14 T cell receptor beta chains below all came from one sample that was sequenced in a study of shared clonotypes between healthy human individuals. It was CD45RO-negative cells, positively selected for CCR7, that made up naive CD8 cells, with terminally differentiated effector memory CD45RA+ cells excluded. Profiled with immunoSEQ multiplex PCR; TCRdb holds only in-frame clones, not every one. The table lists fewer than 1 million clones, about 96% of them singletons. The material sequenced was naive CD8+ T cells sorted from blood. The source of these receptors is a man aged 25-40 years in good health.

DNA for the CDR3: TGTGCCATCAGTCAACAGGGGGAGTTCTACGAGCAGTACTTC. Translating it yields CAISQQGEFYEQYF. The chain has TRBV10-3 and TRBJ2-7; 8 bases line up with TRBD1. V lost 5 bases, J lost 3 bases, and 6 bases stayed unmatched. CDR1 and CDR2 from the germline V gene are ENHRY and SYGVKD. This CDR3 contains 14 residues.

The rearrangement joins TRBV25-1 to TRBJ2-7; 9 bases fit TRBD1. V shed 7 bases, J shed 5 bases, and the junction held 6 bases outside the gene matches. The germline CDR1 and CDR2 sequences are MGHDK and SYGVNS. This CDR3 is built from 13 residues. Here the CDR3 reads CASNSQGAHEQYF. CDR3 DNA: TGTGCCAGCAACTCACAGGGGGCCCACGAGCAGTACTTC.

The chain uses TRBV19 and TRBJ2-7; D uncertain. CDR1 and CDR2 from the germline V gene are LNHDA and SQIVND (reference sequence). Trimming removed 8 bases from V and 12 bases from J, with 17 bases in between. There are 11 residues in the CDR3. The CDR3 DNA reads TGTGCCAGTTCATCCTCAGGATTCACGTACTTC. The encoded protein is CASSSSGFTYF.

The V and J genes are TRBV6-5 and TRBJ1-2; a weak D match, TRBD1 (6 bases). The CDR3 covers 16 residues. The germline V gene encodes CDR1 MNHEY and CDR2 SVGAGI. With 4 bases removed from V and 3 bases from J, the gap between germline ends came to 18 bases. The CDR3 DNA reads as TGTGCCAGCAGTTCGCTCCCGGGGGCTAGGGACTATGGCTACACCTTC. It encodes CASSSLPGARDYGYTF.

The chain joins TRBV9 to TRBJ2-7; D remains unclear. Trimming removed 0 bases from V and 0 bases from J, with 7 bases in between. This CDR3 has 14 amino acids. Germline V gene data show CDR1 as SGDLS and CDR2 as YYNGEE. The DNA for the CDR3 is TGTGCCAGCAGCGTAGGTCTATTCTCCTACGAGCAGTACTTC. It translates to CASSVGLFSYEQYF.

The chain recombines TRBV11-2 with TRBJ2-3; 16 positions agree with TRBD2. Germline V gene data show CDR1 as SGHAT and CDR2 as FQNNGV. V lost 3 bases and J lost 5; bases outside the gene matches: 8. The CDR3 totals 18 residues. The CDR3 bases are TGTGCCAGCAGCTTTCCACGGGGACTAGCGGGAGGGAGAGATACGCAGTATTTT. Protein sequence: CASSFPRGLAGGRDTQYF.

The table lists this clone with a count of one. The chain links TRBV7-9 to TRBJ1-5, with a possible D match to TRBD1 (5 bases). Deletions cut 1 base from V and 2 bases from J, with 9 bases between. The CDR3 runs 15 residues. CDR1 SEHNR and CDR2 FQNEAQ come from the germline V gene (reference sequence). CDR3 DNA sequence: TGTGCCAGCAGCTTAGAGAGGGACGGCAATCAGCCCCAGCATTTT. It yields the protein CASSLERDGNQPQHF.

J is TRBJ2-7 and V is TRBV7-8; a weak D match, TRBD1 (6 bases). Between the trimmed V and J ends, which lost 2 bases and 3 bases, there was a span of 20 bases. CDR3 length: 17 amino acids. Germline V lookup: CDR1 SGHVS, CDR2 FQNEAQ. CDR3 protein: CASSLKGLGAQNYEQYF. CDR3 nucleotides: TGTGCCAGCAGCTTAAAAGGGTTGGGGGCGCAAAACTACGAGCAGTACTTC.

The rearrangement links TRBV6-4 to TRBJ1-1; D is possibly TRBD1 (5 bases). The CDR3 loop spans 17 amino acids. Trimming stripped 6 bases from V and 4 bases from J, with 24 bases between. In germline, CDR1 is MRHNA, CDR2 SNTAGT. CDR3 sequence: CASSSTDFSIRSTEAFF. The DNA for the CDR3 is TGTGCCAGCAGCTCGACAGATTTTTCTATTCGGAGCACTGAAGCTTTCTTT.

This sequence joins TRBV18 and TRBJ2-1; a possible D gene is TRBD1 (6 bases). V was shortened by 6 bases and J by 5 bases, with 11 bases between the two germline ends. Per the germline V gene, CDR1 is KGHSH and CDR2 is LQKENI. The length of the CDR3 is 13 residues. CDR3 nucleotides: TGTGCCAGCTCTCGGGACACCCACAATGAGCAGTTCTTC. Its translation is CASSRDTHNEQFF.

The chain joins TRBV7-9 to TRBJ2-3; D not certain. The CDR3 spans 12 residues. Trimming pared 8 bases from V and 5 bases from J, leaving 11 bases between. CDR1 and CDR2 (germline): SEHNR, FQNEAQ (reference sequence). The CDR3 region has the DNA TGTGCCAGCTTGGGTGTCGGAGATACGCAGTATTTT. Translated: CASLGVGDTQYF.

V gene TRBV4-3 combines with J gene TRBJ2-7; D may correspond to TRBD1 or TRBD2 (6 bases each). CDR3 length: 14 amino acids. V gave up 0 bases and J gave up 4 bases, with 10 bases separating them. In germline, CDR1 is LGHNA, CDR2 YSLEER. The CDR3 protein is CASSQDRGVYEQYF. DNA for the CDR3: TGCGCCAGCAGCCAAGATAGGGGGGTGTACGAGCAGTACTTC.

The rearrangement joins TRBV7-9 to TRBJ1-1; TRBD1 matches at 7 bases. This CDR3 is built from 15 residues. With V trimmed by 3 bases and J by 0 bases, 4 bases remained unmatched. CDR1 and CDR2 (germline): SEHNR, FQNEAQ (reference sequence). The CDR3 reads CASSFSGGVNTEAFF. CDR3 in DNA: TGTGCCAGCAGCTTCTCAGGGGGGGTGAACACTGAAGCTTTCTTT.

The chain combines TRBV6-5 with TRBJ1-2; TRBD1 matches at 12 bases. The CDR3 sequence is 15 residues long. Germline CDR1 MNHEY, CDR2 SVGAGI. V was clipped by 4 bases and J by 4 bases; unmatched bases: 4. CDR3 residues: CASSSGTGGAYGYTF. In nucleotides, the CDR3 is TGTGCCAGCAGTTCCGGGACAGGGGGCGCCTATGGCTACACCTTC.